These T cell receptor beta chains were read from a single sample in a study of low-dose radiotherapy and immunotherapy resistance in tumors. In TCRdb, the reads were re-called with MiXCR into one record per CDR3 protein. The table has about 84,000 distinct CDR3 sequences, roughly 17% seen once. Sequencing was performed on PBMCs, taken after low-dose radiotherapy plus immunotherapy. These receptor sequences come from a male donor with prostate cancer. The CDR3 runs from the conserved cysteine through the conserved F or W. A D gene is named only where the DNA matches it firmly. Where a row states a size, it is once, few, many or the class of an expanded clone; other rows omit it.

TRBV4-1	TRBJ1-6	many	NA	TGCGCCAGCAGCCAAGGTGACCGGGGGGAGACACCCCTCCACTTT	CASSQGDRGETPLHF
TRBV6-2/TRBV6-3	TRBJ2-7	few	NA	TGTGCCAGCAGTTACTCCGTTGCTTCGGGGCGCGAGCAGTACTTC	CASSYSVASGREQYF
TRBV5-6	TRBJ1-2	NA	NA	TGTGCCAGCAGCTCGGGCGTGGGGGATTACTATGGCTACACCTTC	CASSSGVGDYYGYTF
TRBV6-8	TRBJ1-2	NA	NA	TGTGCCAGCAGGGTCGACTGGACTTCTATAGGCTACACCTTC	CASRVDWTSIGYTF
TRBV30	TRBJ2-2	many	NA	TGTGCCTGGACACCGAACACCGGGGAGCTGTTTTTT	CAWTPNTGELFF
TRBV12-3/TRBV12-4	TRBJ1-1	many	TRBD1	TGTGCCAGCAGCCCAGGGACAGGGTATGACTGGGGTGAAGCTTTCTTT	CASSPGTGYDWGEAFF
TRBV28	TRBJ2-1	few	NA	TGTGCCAGCACCCGGGACCCGAGCTCTGAGCAGTTCTTC	CASTRDPSSEQFF
TRBV29-1	TRBJ2-3	many	NA	TGCAGCGTTGAAATAGCTCGTTCGCAGTATTTT	CSVEIARSQYF
TRBV10-3	TRBJ2-1	many	TRBD1	TGTGCCATCAGTGAGCATCAGGGGGCCAACTCCTACAATGAGCAGTTCTTC	CAISEHQGANSYNEQFF
TRBV5-4	TRBJ2-1	NA	TRBD1	TGTGCCAGCAGCACAACCGGGACAGGGGGAGAGTTCTTC	CASSTTGTGGEFF
TRBV7-9	TRBJ2-4	NA	NA	TGTGCCAGCAGCTTAAACGCCAAAAACATTCAGTACTTC	CASSLNAKNIQYF
TRBV7-2	TRBJ1-1	many	NA	TGTGCCAGCAGCTTAGTCTACAATCCGTTGGCTTTCTTT	CASSLVYNPLAFF
TRBV19	TRBJ2-1	many	TRBD2	TGTGCCAGTAGTAGGGGGGGGTCCTACAATGAGCAGTTCTTC	CASSRGGSYNEQFF
TRBV29-1	TRBJ2-2	many	TRBD1	TGCAGCGTTCGAGCGGGGACAGGGTTGAATACCGGGGAGCTGTTTTTT	CSVRAGTGLNTGELFF